Listed here is a single TCR beta chain. Participants spanned ages about 18 to 100 years and resided in around 25 US areas. The data are from a study of blood T cell repertoires in COVID-19. Authors' analysis steps: Amplifying reference gene primers gave estimates of nucleated cell counts. Repertoires were generated with immunoSEQ multiplex PCR, while TCRdb's copy carries only in-frame clones and drops some. Clone size and V and J calls were adopted from that table, with D and trimming inferred from the DNA. The sample carries about 180,000 clones, about 84% recorded once. This CDR3 is 14 amino acids long. Per the germline V gene, CDR1 is WNHNN and CDR2 is SYGVQD (reference sequence). V shed 7 bases, J shed 5 bases, and the junction held 6 bases outside the gene matches.

The source material was PBMCs or T cells enriched from blood (not recorded which). The chain employs TRBV10-1 and TRBJ2-7; 12 positions match TRBD1. The receptor was derived from a woman between 25 and 40 years old who had recovered from COVID-19. The CDR3 spells CASTAGTGGDEQYF. CDR3 nucleotides: TGCGCCAGCACTGCAGGGACAGGGGGCGACGAGCAGTACTTC.